This TCR beta chain was sequenced in a study of cytomegalovirus exposure and HLA in healthy donors (TCRdb year 2017). For the wider study: According to an earlier analysis of several hundred of the donors, some 180 million T cells yielded 117 million unique TCR beta sequences and 276 Gb of sequence data. The number of typed donors differed by locus: about 620-640 for A, B, C, DRB1 and DQB1; 522 for DQA1; about 600 for DPA1; and roughly 490 for DPB1. In a later analysis, previously published TCR beta repertoires from about 640 donors were re-analyzed and high-resolution HLA genotyping was added so that TCR occurrence patterns could be studied. Roughly five DR-DQ haplotypes were handled as single units for association and clustering because linkage in the cohort was strong. The later analysis used no new phenotypic data to find candidate immune exposures, relying instead on TCR beta sequences and their occurrence across donors. Along with the roughly 670-subject first cohort, a separate validation cohort of about 110 different subjects was used. HLA typing covered class I and class II loci at four-digit resolution. Alongside the repertoire data, information on donor age, sex, ethnicity and CMV serostatus was compiled. An early release covering more than 500 HLA-typed donors comprised roughly 300 gigabases of sequencing data and about 90 million unique TCR sequences. Of the approximately 370 genotyped donors, 81% were placed in the genetic ancestry cluster associated with self-reported Caucasian donors. In an earlier analysis of 500 to 650 of the donors, high-throughput TCR beta sequencing was used to judge whether each TCR beta V gene segment behaved as functional or pseudogenic. Among roughly 400 genotyped donors of the cohort, an average of about 220,000 unique TCR beta nucleotide sequences was sequenced per donor, of which 15% to 20% were non-productive. Every repertoire in the discovery cohort had been generated on one and the same sequencing platform. Using immunosequencing, the study profiled T cell repertoires from 550 to 750 subjects and related those repertoires to cytomegalovirus serostatus. Genome-wide SNP genotypes for about 65% of the 666 donors were used in a later genetic analysis, which treated that subset as a discovery cohort. High-throughput TCR immunosequencing, statistical association of individual TCRs with disease status, and machine learning were combined to predict cytomegalovirus infection status. The aim of the study was to test whether cataloging public T cell receptors could identify signatures of past pathogen exposure.

Paper-wide results and their limitations: Most TCR sequences were seen in very few donors, while some public TCRs were found in many individuals. In the study, 150 to 200 TCR beta chains were listed as associated with cytomegalovirus. Because HLA typing was unavailable for some donors at each locus, only the typed subset was used in association tests. In both the original and validation cohorts, the classifier was reported to diagnose cytomegalovirus status with high specificity and sensitivity. A later analysis reported that several top co-occurrence clusters appeared linked to parvovirus B19, influenza, CMV and Epstein-Barr virus. Specific HLA alleles were associated with 15,000 to 20,000 TCR beta sequences at a false discovery rate of 0.05 in a later analysis. Because counts were too low, seventeen rarely observed V segments, including chromosome 9 orphons, were left out of the earlier analysis of 587 of the donors. A later genetic analysis associated a missense DCLRE1C variant with V-gene and J-gene trimming of TCR beta chains, and an independent cohort replicated the association. For the cohort, immune exposure information was limited to CMV serostatus. Correlated functional status among segregating V segments might be attributable to linkage disequilibrium, but an unknown experimental factor could not be ruled out. In an earlier analysis of about 600 of the donors, most TCR beta V segments appeared in productive rearrangements about 87% or about 30% of the time, broadly matching IMGT annotations. Sequencing depth was assumed to be roughly uniform across donors in the presence/absence analyses, though that assumption may not hold. The authors suggested that the approach could potentially be generalized to other disease states and immunological phenotypes. Some IMGT-functional V segments, including TRBV6-2 and TRBV6-3, could not be distinguished by the 87-base-pair reads and were therefore excluded. This cohort had only TCR beta chains sequenced, and the lack of alpha or paired-chain data limited which features could be detected. Assigning TCR associations to individual alleles was difficult when HLA alleles, especially DR and DQ, strongly co-occurred. A further reported finding was that TCR beta sequences accurately predicted the HLA-A and HLA-B alleles for most subjects in the first cohort. A later genetic analysis reported fewer N-insertions in productive TCRs among donors in an Asian-associated ancestry cluster than the approximately 700-donor mean. A later analysis found that HLA-associated TCR beta chains were more clonally expanded and had lower generation probabilities than equally common non-associated chains. According to a later analysis, most CMV-associated TCR beta chains appeared to be HLA-restricted, and the HLA associations seemed to be driven largely by CMV exposure. A later analysis found that TCR association rates varied across HLA loci, with DRB1 alleles showing the most associated TCRs and HLA-C alleles the fewest. In vitro tests confirmed that a few of the cytomegalovirus-associated TCR beta chains recognize cytomegalovirus antigens. A cluster of highly shared sequence variants was judged likely to represent a technical artifact of the sequencing pipeline.

Points on this clone: The specificity of this receptor is unknown. Per-base quality was not reported, and no clone a single base away is much larger than it.

V and J lose 4 bases and 6 bases, and a span of 7 bases separates them. CDR1 is given as SGDLS and CDR2 as YYNGEE, both from the germline V gene. CDR3 length: 12 amino acids, cysteine to phenylalanine. Just CDR3 DNA is preserved here, 36 bases in frame from base 1. Preparation of the library involved the immunoSEQ multiplex PCR assay. For the multiplex PCR, a mixture combining 60 forward primers for TCR Vbeta segments and 13 reverse primers for TCR Jbeta segments was used. Amplification of the CDR3 region of rearranged TCR beta genes was performed with a multiplex PCR assay on genomic DNA. On the Illumina HiSeq System, the amplified TCR beta libraries were sequenced as 87-base-pair reads. The original methods were these. A later analysis tallied around 82 million unique TCR beta chains across the roughly 610 repertoires, and roughly 11 million of those chains were shared by two or more donors. A nearest-neighbor algorithm error-corrected the raw reads and collapsed the reads into unique sequences, merging closely related sequences to remove PCR and sequencing errors. Alignment of CDR3 sequences to IMGT reference sequences was used to assign V, D and J gene segments. For a sequence to be retained, at least a six-nucleotide match to both a V gene segment and a J gene segment was required. Rearrangements were called productive when the CDR3 lacked stop codons and stayed in frame with V and J; all others were non-productive. CDR3 was defined according to IMGT convention as the region running from the second conserved V-encoded cysteine to the conserved J-encoded phenylalanine. The earlier analysis of fewer than 750 of the donors excluded sequences that lacked an unambiguous match to a single V gene segment. An earlier analysis of approximately 590 of the donors called V segments functional above 56.7% productive rearrangements and segregating when the between-donor standard deviation exceeded 5%. To diagnose cytomegalovirus status from the catalog of TCR beta chain sequences, a statistical classification framework was built. In a later analysis, V and J genes were assigned by comparing TCR nucleotide sequences against IMGT/GENE-DB human TR gene sequences. A later analysis assigned CDR3 sequences and most-parsimonious VDJ recombination scenarios with the TCRdist pipeline. A later analysis defined each TCR beta chain by its CDR3 amino acid sequence plus V-gene family, and excluded reads lacking a unique V-gene family. A later analysis removed 500 to 650 highly shared, low-generation-probability nucleotide sequences to deal with suspected cross-contamination and a sequencing artifact. A later analysis calculated a clonal expansion index for each public chain from normalized within-repertoire ranks of inferred template counts. A later analysis computed generation probabilities with a VDJ recombination model fitted to out-of-frame rearrangements, and checked the results against IGoR. In a later analysis, hypergeometric tests were used to score TCR-TCR, TCR-HLA and TCR-CMV co-occurrence, with a repertoire-size bias correction applied to TCR pairs. In a later analysis, false discovery rates were estimated by permuting HLA or CMV assignments 20 times. In a later analysis, co-occurring TCRs were grouped using DBSCAN, with TCRdist sequence similarity added in when clustering inside HLA-allele-positive subsets. Repertoires with fewer than 30,000 or more than 120,000 public chains were left out of co-occurrence clustering, as were about five repertoires with anomalous nucleotide sharing. TCRdb mirrors the immuneACCESS table, restricted to in-frame sequences. Some clones are absent from its copies; in checked studies, under half trace to an unresolved V gene, and the reason for the others is unknown. That table supplies the V and J calls and clone size; D and trimming were determined from the DNA. Counted in this sample were some 190,000 clones; approximately 9.5% of them appeared once. The biggest ten clones account for 1% to 1.5% of the sample.

The cohort comprised some 700 healthy bone marrow donors. At the time of sampling, all cohort members were nominally healthy, though unrecorded immune exposures were likely present. The donor tested CMV seropositive, placing the donor among the 289 seropositive members of the cohort. Each donor provided a peripheral blood sample, and peripheral blood mononuclear cells were used for TCR beta sequencing. Genomic DNA extraction from the blood cell samples was performed with the Qiagen DNeasy Blood Extraction Kit. This clonotype was obtained from a woman aged 25 to 39 in good health and CMV-seropositive. Sample: PBMCs. The chain is assembled from TRBV9 and TRBJ2-2; matching of 5 bases hints at TRBD1 as the D gene. The base sequence is TGTGCCAGCAGCCAGGGCCCCGGGGAGCTGTTTTTT. Its amino acids are CASSQGPGELFF.